This is a list of T cell receptor beta chains from one sample in a study of T cells after yellow fever vaccination. TCRdb processed the 5' RACE reads anew with MiXCR; each CDR3 protein has one entry. Seen here are some 560,000 distinct CDR3 sequences, 15% to 20% observed once, and the top ten hold 13% to 15%. The starting material was PBMCs, obtained 15 days after the yellow fever booster vaccination. Every receptor here comes from a man aged 25-45 years who received the YFV17D yellow fever vaccine. The CDR3 runs from the conserved cysteine through the conserved F or W. The D gene is left open where the match is weak. Rows may omit the clone size; those that give it use once, few, many or a size class.

v_gene: TRBV28
abundance: few
d_gene: TRBD1
j_gene: TRBJ2-7
CDR3aa: CASSRTGGIYEQYF
CDR3nt: TGTGCCAGCAGCCGAACAGGGGGGATATACGAGCAGTACTTC

v_gene: TRBV2
abundance: few
d_gene: TRBD2
j_gene: TRBJ2-1
CDR3aa: CASSKLGLAGEDNEQFF
CDR3nt: TGTGCCAGCAGTAAACTGGGACTAGCGGGAGAAGACAATGAGCAGTTCTTC

v_gene: TRBV6-5
abundance: .
d_gene: .
j_gene: TRBJ2-5
CDR3aa: CASSYLGVETQYF
CDR3nt: TGTGCCAGCAGTTATTTAGGGGTTGAGACCCAGTACTTC

v_gene: TRBV29-1
abundance: .
d_gene: TRBD1
j_gene: TRBJ1-1
CDR3aa: CSVERTGGSYTEAFF
CDR3nt: TGCAGCGTTGAAAGGACAGGGGGGAGCTACACTGAAGCTTTCTTT

v_gene: TRBV19
abundance: .
d_gene: TRBD2
j_gene: TRBJ2-1
CDR3aa: CASSIVSGRGNEQFF
CDR3nt: TGTGCCAGTAGTATCGTCAGCGGGAGAGGTAATGAGCAGTTCTTC

v_gene: TRBV11-2
abundance: .
d_gene: .
j_gene: TRBJ2-2
CDR3aa: CASSPEAAGELFF
CDR3nt: TGTGCCAGCAGCCCCGAGGCCGCCGGGGAGCTGTTTTTT

v_gene: TRBV7-2
abundance: .
d_gene: .
j_gene: TRBJ2-5
CDR3aa: CASSLWLETQYF
CDR3nt: TGTGCCAGCAGCTTGTGGCTCGAGACCCAGTACTTC

v_gene: TRBV7-2
abundance: .
d_gene: TRBD2
j_gene: TRBJ2-5
CDR3aa: CASSFRWAGEDQETQYF
CDR3nt: TGTGCCAGCAGCTTTCGTTGGGCGGGAGAAGACCAAGAGACCCAGTACTTC

v_gene: TRBV30
abundance: .
d_gene: TRBD1
j_gene: TRBJ1-6
CDR3aa: CAWSRTGGASPLHF
CDR3nt: TGTGCCTGGAGTCGAACAGGGGGCGCTTCACCCCTCCACTTT

v_gene: TRBV6-2/TRBV6-3
abundance: .
d_gene: TRBD2
j_gene: TRBJ2-7
CDR3aa: CASRVSGSKYEQYF
CDR3nt: TGTGCCAGCAGAGTGAGCGGGAGTAAATACGAGCAGTACTTC

v_gene: TRBV5-4
abundance: few
d_gene: .
j_gene: TRBJ2-5
CDR3aa: CASSLERSEETQYF
CDR3nt: TGTGCCAGCAGCTTGGAACGGTCCGAAGAGACCCAGTACTTC

v_gene: TRBV12-3/TRBV12-4
abundance: few
d_gene: .
j_gene: TRBJ1-5
CDR3aa: CASSLMGQPQHF
CDR3nt: TGTGCCAGCAGTTTAATGGGTCAGCCCCAGCATTTT

v_gene: TRBV5-6
abundance: few
d_gene: .
j_gene: TRBJ2-7
CDR3aa: CASTFRGVPSVSYEQYF
CDR3nt: TGTGCCAGCACGTTCAGGGGGGTGCCCAGCGTCTCCTACGAGCAGTACTTC

v_gene: TRBV6-2/TRBV6-3
abundance: .
d_gene: .
j_gene: TRBJ2-1
CDR3aa: CASSYVEGDPRGMQFF
CDR3nt: TGTGCCAGCAGTTACGTTGAGGGAGACCCCAGAGGGATGCAGTTCTTC

v_gene: TRBV4-3
abundance: .
d_gene: .
j_gene: TRBJ2-2
CDR3aa: CASSQDQGRHTGELFF
CDR3nt: TGCGCCAGCAGCCAAGATCAGGGCAGGCACACCGGGGAGCTGTTTTTT

v_gene: TRBV29-1
abundance: .
d_gene: .
j_gene: TRBJ2-3
CDR3aa: CSGGDRPDTQYF
CDR3nt: TGCAGCGGGGGGGATCGGCCGGATACGCAGTATTTT

v_gene: TRBV12-3/TRBV12-4
abundance: .
d_gene: TRBD1
j_gene: TRBJ2-2
CDR3aa: CASSFDRGQVGELFF
CDR3nt: TGTGCCAGCAGTTTCGACAGGGGGCAAGTCGGGGAGCTGTTTTTT

v_gene: TRBV5-1
abundance: .
d_gene: .
j_gene: TRBJ2-5
CDR3aa: CASSLLRHLETQYF
CDR3nt: TGCGCCAGCAGCTTGTTGAGGCACTTAGAGACCCAGTACTTC

v_gene: TRBV20-1
abundance: .
d_gene: .
j_gene: TRBJ2-7
CDR3aa: CSAREVAAGEQYF
CDR3nt: TGCAGTGCTAGAGAGGTGGCGGCGGGCGAGCAGTACTTC

v_gene: TRBV20-1
abundance: few
d_gene: .
j_gene: TRBJ2-3
CDR3aa: CSARPRTTTDTQYF
CDR3nt: TGCAGTGCTAGACCTAGGACTACGACAGATACGCAGTATTTT

v_gene: TRBV7-9
abundance: .
d_gene: .
j_gene: TRBJ2-7
CDR3aa: CASSATGGSAYEQYF
CDR3nt: TGTGCCAGCAGCGCCACAGGCGGGTCTGCCTACGAGCAGTACTTC

v_gene: TRBV18
abundance: .
d_gene: .
j_gene: TRBJ2-5
CDR3aa: CASSDIQGAQYF
CDR3nt: TGTGCCAGCTCAGACATCCAGGGCGCCCAGTACTTC

v_gene: TRBV29-1
abundance: many
d_gene: .
j_gene: TRBJ1-4
CDR3aa: CSVRVLNEKLFF
CDR3nt: TGCAGCGTCAGGGTACTTAATGAAAAACTGTTTTTT

v_gene: TRBV6-2/TRBV6-3
abundance: few
d_gene: TRBD2
j_gene: TRBJ2-1
CDR3aa: CASSSTAGGQFF
CDR3nt: TGTGCCAGCAGTTCTACCGCGGGAGGGCAGTTCTTC

v_gene: TRBV29-1
abundance: .
d_gene: TRBD1
j_gene: TRBJ1-2
CDR3aa: CSVLGTGNYGYTF
CDR3nt: TGCAGCGTTCTGGGGACAGGGAACTATGGCTACACCTTC

v_gene: TRBV12-3/TRBV12-4
abundance: many
d_gene: TRBD2
j_gene: TRBJ2-5
CDR3aa: CASSFSGRETQYF
CDR3nt: TGTGCCAGCAGCTTCAGCGGGAGAGAGACCCAGTACTTC

v_gene: TRBV20-1
abundance: few
d_gene: .
j_gene: TRBJ2-7
CDR3aa: CSAQGPSYEQYF
CDR3nt: TGCAGTGCCCAAGGACCATCCTACGAGCAGTACTTC

v_gene: TRBV5-1
abundance: .
d_gene: TRBD2
j_gene: TRBJ2-1
CDR3aa: CASSLGQLAGRSNEQFF
CDR3nt: TGCGCCAGCAGCTTGGGGCAACTAGCGGGACGGAGCAATGAGCAGTTCTTC

v_gene: TRBV29-1
abundance: many
d_gene: TRBD1
j_gene: TRBJ2-3
CDR3aa: CSVVIGQGAAQGAQYF
CDR3nt: TGCAGCGTTGTGATTGGGCAGGGGGCTGCCCAGGGGGCGCAGTATTTT

v_gene: TRBV29-1
abundance: few
d_gene: .
j_gene: TRBJ2-5
CDR3aa: CSVEVGTGSGETQYF
CDR3nt: TGCAGCGTTGAAGTGGGAACAGGGTCAGGAGAGACCCAGTACTTC

v_gene: TRBV5-1
abundance: .
d_gene: .
j_gene: TRBJ2-7
CDR3aa: CASSLGAESSYEQYF
CDR3nt: TGCGCCAGCAGCTTGGGGGCAGAGAGCTCCTACGAGCAGTACTTC

v_gene: TRBV6-5
abundance: .
d_gene: TRBD1
j_gene: TRBJ2-4
CDR3aa: CASSYGQGSGAKNIQYF
CDR3nt: TGTGCCAGCAGTTACGGACAGGGATCCGGAGCCAAAAACATTCAGTACTTC

v_gene: TRBV28
abundance: few
d_gene: .
j_gene: TRBJ2-5
CDR3aa: CASSLAGWMEETQYF
CDR3nt: TGTGCCAGCAGTTTGGCAGGGTGGATGGAAGAGACCCAGTACTTC

v_gene: TRBV10-3
abundance: many
d_gene: .
j_gene: TRBJ1-2
CDR3aa: CAISSGGVGGYGYTF
CDR3nt: TGTGCCATCAGCTCTGGCGGGGTGGGTGGCTATGGCTACACCTTC

v_gene: TRBV7-9
abundance: .
d_gene: TRBD2
j_gene: TRBJ2-3
CDR3aa: CASTSGRARGSGTDTQYF
CDR3nt: TGTGCCAGCACTAGCGGGAGGGCGAGGGGAAGCGGCACAGATACGCAGTATTTT

v_gene: TRBV12-3/TRBV12-4
abundance: .
d_gene: .
j_gene: TRBJ1-5
CDR3aa: CASSFSRNQPQHF
CDR3nt: TGTGCCAGCAGTTTTTCCCGAAATCAGCCCCAGCATTTT

v_gene: TRBV7-2
abundance: .
d_gene: .
j_gene: TRBJ2-3
CDR3aa: CASSPTGIYTDTQYF
CDR3nt: TGTGCCAGCAGCCCCACAGGGATCTACACAGATACGCAGTATTTT

v_gene: TRBV27
abundance: .
d_gene: TRBD2
j_gene: TRBJ2-1
CDR3aa: CASSFIAGSKLNEQFF
CDR3nt: TGTGCCAGCAGTTTTATAGCGGGATCTAAATTAAATGAGCAGTTCTTC

v_gene: TRBV18
abundance: few
d_gene: .
j_gene: TRBJ2-7
CDR3aa: CASSLPAGDEQYF
CDR3nt: TGTGCCAGCTCACTGCCCGCCGGGGACGAGCAGTACTTC

v_gene: TRBV12-3/TRBV12-4
abundance: few
d_gene: TRBD1
j_gene: TRBJ1-1
CDR3aa: CASRDTGVNTEAFF
CDR3nt: TGTGCCAGCAGGGATACAGGGGTGAACACTGAAGCTTTCTTT

v_gene: TRBV29-1
abundance: .
d_gene: .
j_gene: TRBJ1-2
CDR3aa: CSVEHSYGYTF
CDR3nt: TGCAGCGTTGAACACAGCTATGGCTACACCTTC

v_gene: TRBV12-3/TRBV12-4
abundance: few
d_gene: .
j_gene: TRBJ2-1
CDR3aa: CASSSRDF
CDR3nt: TGTGCCAGCAGTTCCCGGGACTTC

v_gene: TRBV20-1
abundance: .
d_gene: .
j_gene: TRBJ2-1
CDR3aa: CSARDLRGSGSYNEQFF
CDR3nt: TGCAGTGCTAGAGATCTACGAGGGAGTGGCTCCTACAATGAGCAGTTCTTC

v_gene: TRBV4-3
abundance: .
d_gene: .
j_gene: TRBJ1-1
CDR3aa: CASSRSNLLNTEAFF
CDR3nt: TGCGCCAGCAGCCGTAGTAACCTCTTGAACACTGAAGCTTTCTTT

v_gene: TRBV6-1
abundance: .
d_gene: .
j_gene: TRBJ2-3
CDR3aa: CASMDRADTQYF
CDR3nt: TGTGCCAGCATGGACCGGGCAGATACGCAGTATTTT

v_gene: TRBV20-1
abundance: .
d_gene: .
j_gene: TRBJ1-2
CDR3aa: CSARDAGRGIGYGYTF
CDR3nt: TGCAGTGCTAGAGATGCCGGTCGGGGGATTGGCTATGGCTACACCTTC

v_gene: TRBV12-3/TRBV12-4
abundance: few
d_gene: .
j_gene: TRBJ2-3
CDR3aa: CASSLLAPDTDTQYF
CDR3nt: TGTGCCAGCAGTTTACTAGCGCCGGACACAGATACGCAGTATTTT

v_gene: TRBV30
abundance: .
d_gene: .
j_gene: TRBJ2-1
CDR3aa: CAWSVVTGQFF
CDR3nt: TGTGCCTGGAGCGTCGTCACGGGGCAGTTCTTC

v_gene: TRBV5-1
abundance: few
d_gene: TRBD1
j_gene: TRBJ2-7
CDR3aa: CASSWQGANEQYF
CDR3nt: TGCGCCAGCAGCTGGCAGGGGGCCAACGAGCAGTACTTC